One and the same sample provided the 32 T cell receptor beta chains below, sequenced in a study of chemoradiotherapy in HPV16-positive cancers (dated by TCRdb to 2021 to 2024). Library construction relied on the immunoSEQ multiplex PCR assay. Imported from immuneACCESS, the table was reduced by TCRdb to in-frame sequences with V and J called. These copies leave out some clones; in studies compared against another copy, an unresolved V gene accounts for under half, and the cause of the remainder is not known. The sample yields around 30,000 clones; 88% were counted once. Together, the top ten hold roughly 4.8% of the sample. Specimen: blood, collected from a patient who underwent chemoradiotherapy. These receptors originate from a human donor with HPV-associated anogenital cancer.

Concerning this clone itself: Within the sample, other DNA sequences also encode this same CDR3. This rearrangement joins TRBV10-3 to TRBJ1-4; TRBD1 might be the D (5 bases). The CDR3 spans 15 residues. Germline loops: CDR1 ENHRY, CDR2 SYGVKD. Trimming took 2 bases from V and 0 from J, leaving 7 bases between them. The CDR3 DNA follows: TGTGCCATCAGTGAGACAGGTGCAACTAATGAAAAACTGTTTTTT. Its translation: CAISETGATNEKLFF.

This CDR3 reads CASSPVRGGAGTGELFF. CDR3 bases: TGTGCCAGCAGCCCCGTTAGAGGGGGCGCCGGCACCGGGGAGCTGTTTTTT. The V and J genes are TRBV7-9 and TRBJ2-2; 7 bases line up with TRBD1. Germline-derived CDR1 and CDR2 are SEHNR and FQNEAQ (reference sequence). The CDR3 totals 17 residues. Losses at the gene ends were 5 bases for V and 4 bases for J; bases not matched to a gene: 13.

The chain employs TRBV10-3 and TRBJ2-2; D might be TRBD1 (5 bases). CDR1 is ENHRY and CDR2 is SYGVKD in the germline V gene. With 7 bases removed from V and 4 bases from J, the gap between germline ends came to 10 bases. The CDR3 has 13 amino acids. CDR3: CAITHQGTGELFF. CDR3 DNA: TGTGCCATCACCCACCAGGGCACCGGGGAGCTGTTTTTT.

This chain uses TRBV7-9 with TRBJ1-1, with no clear D. The length of the CDR3 is 15 residues. Germline lookup yields CDR1 SEHNR and CDR2 FQNEAQ (reference sequence). V gave up 5 bases and J gave up 0 bases, with 13 bases separating them. In DNA form, the CDR3 reads TGTGCCAGCAGCCTGGCGACAATTATGAACACTGAAGCTTTCTTT. Translating gives CASSLATIMNTEAFF.

This chain joins TRBV10-2 and TRBJ2-1; 10 bases are shared with TRBD2. CDR3 length: 16 amino acids. V gave up 5 bases and J gave up 8 bases; unmatched junction bases: 12. Looked up from germline, CDR1 is WSHSY and CDR2 is SAAADI. CDR3 DNA: TGCGCCAGCAGTTGGGGGGTGGCTAGCGGGGGCGATGAGCAGTTCTTC. Protein sequence: CASSWGVASGGDEQFF.

The chain's CDR3 is CASSPPRGEQYF. The CDR3 DNA sequence: TGTGCCAGCAGTCCCCCAAGGGGCGAGCAGTACTTC. This chain links TRBV28 with TRBJ2-7; D is perhaps TRBD1 (5 bases). Trimming shortened V by 5 bases and J by 6 bases, and 11 bases separated the two germline ends. Looked up from germline, CDR1 is MDHEN and CDR2 is SYDVKM. There are 12 residues in the CDR3.

As DNA, the CDR3 is TGTGCCATCAGGGAGGGACTCCGGGACAGGGGCCACTTT. Its translation is CAIREGLRDRGHF. The chain has TRBV10-3 and TRBJ1-6, with 10 bases matching TRBD1. CDR1 and CDR2 (germline): ENHRY, SYGVKD. CDR3 size: 13 residues. The trim removed 6 bases at V and 18 bases at J, leaving 11 bases unmatched.

V is TRBV7-3 and J is TRBJ1-1; weak D call: TRBD1 (5 bases). This CDR3 is 13 amino acids long. CDR1 is SGHTA and CDR2 is FQGTGA in the germline V gene. V lost 4 bases and J lost 4, with 10 bases in between. The CDR3 loop is CASSYLGGTEAFF. CDR3 DNA sequence: TGTGCCAGCAGCTACCTCGGGGGCACTGAAGCTTTCTTT.

The V gene is TRBV7-2, the J gene TRBJ2-7, with 7 bases lining up with TRBD2. This CDR3 comprises 12 residues. V shed 10 bases, J shed 5 bases, and the junction held 8 bases outside the gene matches. Germline V gene sequence: CDR1 SGHTA, CDR2 FQGNSA. The CDR3 nucleotides are TGTGCCACCCGCGGGGGTTCCCACGAGCAGTACTTC. Protein sequence: CATRGGSHEQYF.

The chain combines TRBV2 with TRBJ1-1; no reliable D call. Germline V gene lookup returns CDR1 SNHLY and CDR2 FYNNEI. The V end was cut by 7 bases, the J end by 6 bases, with 12 bases between. The CDR3 spans 12 residues. The CDR3 DNA sequence: TGTGCCAGCATCCACCCATGGTCTGAAGCTTTCTTT. Protein product: CASIHPWSEAFF.

This rearrangement joins TRBV5-1 to TRBJ2-1; 7 positions agree with TRBD1. V shed 4 bases, J shed 6 bases, and the junction held 4 bases outside the gene matches. This CDR3 is 13 amino acids long. The germline gives CDR1 SGHRS, CDR2 YFSETQ. CDR3 loop: CASSVGTANEQFF. In DNA form, the CDR3 reads TGCGCCAGCAGCGTCGGGACAGCCAATGAGCAGTTCTTC.

The CDR3 coding sequence is TGTGCCAGCTCACCAGTCACCGGAGTAGGCCTGCTATACGAGCAGTACTTC. It specifies CASSPVTGVGLLYEQYF. The chain is built from TRBV18 and TRBJ2-7; no clear D. The CDR3 spans 17 residues. CDR1 and CDR2 from the germline V gene are KGHSH and LQKENI. Trimming pared 2 bases from V and 4 bases from J, leaving 21 bases between.

The V and J genes are TRBV6-5 and TRBJ1-2; TRBD1 is a possible D gene (5 bases). CDR1 is MNHEY and CDR2 is SVGAGI in the germline V gene. The ends were cut back, 5 bases at V and 10 bases at J, with 23 bases in the middle. The CDR3 sequence is 15 residues long. This CDR3 reads CASSPTFSGTMDYTF. In DNA form, the CDR3 reads TGTGCCAGCAGTCCAACTTTTTCCGGGACTATGGACTACACCTTC.

The J gene is TRBJ1-1, the V gene TRBV5-8; no clear D gene. The CDR3 has 13 amino acids. The germline gives CDR1 SGHTS, CDR2 YDEGEE. V lost 0 bases to trimming and J lost 1 base, with 4 bases between them. The DNA of the CDR3 is TGTGCCAGCAGCTTGGAGGCGAACACTGAAGCTTTCTTT. Protein: CASSLEANTEAFF.

The chain employs TRBV6-5 and TRBJ2-7; D perhaps matches TRBD2 (5 bases). The ends were cut back, 2 bases at V and 3 bases at J, with 8 bases in the middle. The CDR3 spans 13 residues. Germline CDR1 reads MNHEY; CDR2 reads SVGAGI. CDR3 amino acids: CASSYRDGYEQYF. The CDR3 DNA is TGTGCCAGCAGTTACCGGGATGGCTACGAGCAGTACTTC.

V usage is TRBV4-1 and J usage is TRBJ1-5; no firm D call. V lost 2 bases and J 7 bases, leaving 15 bases between the germline ends. Per the germline V gene, CDR1 is MGHRA and CDR2 is YSYEKL. This CDR3 comprises 15 residues. The CDR3 DNA sequence: TGCGCCAGCAGCCAAACCCCTCAGGACGACCAGCCCCAGCATTTT. Amino acid sequence: CASSQTPQDDQPQHF.

The chain couples TRBV7-8 to TRBJ1-1; a possible D gene is TRBD1 (5 bases). V was cut by 5 bases and J by 6 bases, with 10 bases left in between. CDR1 SGHVS and CDR2 FQNEAQ come from the germline V gene. This CDR3 spans 12 amino acids. The CDR3 nucleotides are TGTGCCAGCAGCCGGGACTTCTCTGAAGCTTTCTTT. It specifies CASSRDFSEAFF.

V is TRBV2 and J is TRBJ2-7, with D perhaps assigned TRBD1 or TRBD2 (5 bases each). CDR1 and CDR2 from the germline V gene are SNHLY and FYNNEI. The CDR3 length is 13 residues. V was trimmed by 7 bases and J by 2 bases, leaving 12 bases between them. The DNA of the CDR3 is TGTGCCAGCATGGGACCAGCGACCTACGAGCAGTACTTC. Protein: CASMGPATYEQYF.

The V call is TRBV6-1, the J call TRBJ2-7, with 9 bases matching TRBD1. V shed 8 bases, J shed 4 bases, and the junction held 9 bases outside the gene matches. Germline CDR1 and CDR2: MNHNS and SASEGT. This CDR3 has 14 residues. CDR3 protein: CASGPGTGRYEQYF. The CDR3 DNA reads as TGTGCCAGCGGGCCCGGGACAGGGAGATACGAGCAGTACTTC.

This clone was recorded once. This rearrangement joins TRBV20-1 to TRBJ1-1; the D gene is possibly TRBD1 (6 bases). Trimming left V 6 bases short and J 10 bases short, with 15 bases between. The CDR3 totals 11 residues. Per germline, CDR1 DFQATT and CDR2 SNEGSKA (reference sequence). DNA for the CDR3: TGCAGTGCCCCCACAGGGTATCGAGCTTTCTTT. Translating gives CSAPTGYRAFF.

The chain is built from TRBV15 and TRBJ1-1; D perhaps matches TRBD1 (5 bases). Trimming took off 4 bases at V and 0 bases at J, with 9 bases between the two ends. Germline V CDR1 and CDR2: LNHNV, YYDKDF (reference sequence). The CDR3 has 14 amino acids. In DNA form, the CDR3 reads TGTGCCACCAGCATTAACAGGATGAACACTGAAGCTTTCTTT. Translating it yields CATSINRMNTEAFF.

Comment on this clone: The conserved closing phenylalanine or tryptophan is absent in this CDR3, likely reflecting a read error. CDR3 DNA sequence: TGTGCCAGCAGCCCGCGGAGGATGTGGAACACTGAAGCTTTCCTT. Its translation is CASSPRRMWNTEAFL. The V and J genes are TRBV7-3 and TRBJ1-1, with D unresolved. The V gene's germline CDR1 is SGHTA and CDR2 FQGTGA. This CDR3 has 15 amino acids. V shed 5 bases and J shed 1 base, with 14 bases lying between them.

V is TRBV6-5 and J is TRBJ1-6; D possibly corresponds to TRBD1 (6 bases). V was cut by 8 bases and J by 3 bases, with 11 bases left in between. Germline lookup yields CDR1 MNHEY and CDR2 SVGAGI. The CDR3 is 14 residues long. The CDR3 DNA sequence: TGTGCCAGCGGGACGGACAGCTATAATTCACCCCTCCACTTT. This translates into CASGTDSYNSPLHF.

V gene TRBV5-1 combines with J gene TRBJ2-5; 7 bases are shared with TRBD2. Trimming took 0 bases from V and 5 from J; bases not matched to a gene: 13. The CDR3 totals 17 residues. CDR1 and CDR2 (germline): SGHRS, YFSETQ. This chain's CDR3 is CASSLAEVVGGTETQYF. The CDR3 nucleotides are TGCGCCAGCAGCTTGGCGGAAGTTGTGGGGGGGACGGAGACCCAGTACTTC.

The genes are TRBV5-1 and TRBJ2-5; D call uncertain. The length of the CDR3 is 12 residues. Between the trimmed V and J ends, which lost 2 bases and 1 base, there was a span of 3 bases. CDR1 and CDR2 from the germline V gene are SGHRS and YFSETQ. The CDR3: CASSFSQETQYF. For the CDR3, the DNA is TGCGCCAGCAGCTTTAGCCAAGAGACCCAGTACTTC.

This chain links TRBV7-9 with TRBJ1-1, with no clear D. The CDR3 sequence is 16 residues long. Looked up from germline, CDR1 is SEHNR and CDR2 is FQNEAQ (reference sequence). The V and J ends lost 2 bases and 1 base respectively, with 14 bases between them. This CDR3 reads CASSLSPSSSNTEAFF. DNA of the CDR3: TGTGCCAGCAGCTTATCACCGTCCTCATCGAACACTGAAGCTTTCTTT.

The chain recombines TRBV19 with TRBJ2-7; TRBD1 agrees at 9 bases. This CDR3 is built from 13 residues. Germline V CDR1 and CDR2: LNHDA, SQIVND (reference sequence). J gave up 6 bases and V 2 bases, and 2 bases lay outside the gene matches. CDR3 in DNA: TGTGCCAGTAGTATAACAGGGGGCATCGAGCAGTACTTC. It codes for CASSITGGIEQYF.

This chain links TRBV5-4 with TRBJ1-2, with TRBD1 as a possible D gene (5 bases). The CDR3 loop spans 15 amino acids. Per germline, CDR1 SGHNT and CDR2 YYREEE (reference sequence). Trimming cost V 0 bases and J 4 bases, with 13 bases left between them. The CDR3 DNA reads TGTGCCAGCAGCTTGGGTGCGAGGGGTTTCTATGGCTACACCTTC. As protein: CASSLGARGFYGYTF.

This clone was picked up a small number of times. The chain recombines TRBV5-6 with TRBJ1-2; no clear D. Trimming removed 0 bases from V and 4 bases from J, with 4 bases in between. The CDR3 contains 12 residues. Germline V gene data show CDR1 as SGHDT and CDR2 as YYEEEE. The CDR3 DNA reads as TGTGCCAGCAGCTTGGGCAGCTATGGCTACACCTTC. Translated, it gives CASSLGSYGYTF.

As to this clone: Other DNA sequences within the sample encode an identical CDR3. The chain recombines TRBV28 with TRBJ1-5, with 10 bases that match TRBD1. The length of the CDR3 is 14 residues. After removal of 9 bases from V and 6 bases from J, the junction contained 8 bases not matched to a gene. Germline lookup yields CDR1 MDHEN and CDR2 SYDVKM. CDR3 sequence reads: CASRVTGGFQPQHF. The DNA of the CDR3 is TGTGCCAGTAGAGTGACAGGGGGCTTTCAGCCCCAGCATTTT.

The sample holds one count of this clone. The rearrangement uses TRBV6-5 and TRBJ2-7; a possible D gene is TRBD1 (6 bases). Trimming pared 5 bases from V and 5 bases from J, leaving 13 bases between. The CDR3 loop spans 13 amino acids. Looked up from germline, CDR1 is MNHEY and CDR2 is SVGAGI. For the CDR3, the DNA is TGTGCCAGCAGTCAACTCACAGGGAACGAGCAGTACTTC. Translation: CASSQLTGNEQYF.

The V call is TRBV19, the J call TRBJ1-5; no clear D. The CDR3 covers 15 residues. V was clipped by 9 bases and J by 5 bases, with 20 bases between them. Looked up from germline, CDR1 is LNHDA and CDR2 is SQIVND (reference sequence). The CDR3 loop is CASGSSMIGDQPQHF. CDR3 DNA: TGTGCCAGCGGGAGCTCTATGATAGGTGATCAGCCCCAGCATTTT.